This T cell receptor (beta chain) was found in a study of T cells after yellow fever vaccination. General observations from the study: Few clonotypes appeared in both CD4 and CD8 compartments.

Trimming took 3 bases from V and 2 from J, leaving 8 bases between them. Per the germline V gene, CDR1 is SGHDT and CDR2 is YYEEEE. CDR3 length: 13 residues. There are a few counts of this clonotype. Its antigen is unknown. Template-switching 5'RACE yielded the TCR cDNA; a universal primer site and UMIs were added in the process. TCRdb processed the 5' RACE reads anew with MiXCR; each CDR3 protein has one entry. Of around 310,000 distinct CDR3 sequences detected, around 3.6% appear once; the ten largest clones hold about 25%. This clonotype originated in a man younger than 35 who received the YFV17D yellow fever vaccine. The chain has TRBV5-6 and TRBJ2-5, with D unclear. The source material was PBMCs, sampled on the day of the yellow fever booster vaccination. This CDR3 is CASSSARQETQYF. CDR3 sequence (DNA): TGTGCCAGCAGCTCAGCCCGACAAGAGACCCAGTACTTC. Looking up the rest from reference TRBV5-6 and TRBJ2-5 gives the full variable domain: DAGVTQSPTHLIKTRGQQVTLRCSPKSGHDTVSWYQQALGQGPQFIFQYYEEEERQRGNFPDRFSGHQFPNYSSELNVNALLLGDSALYLCASSSARQETQYFGPGTRLLVL.